The 22 T cell receptor beta chains listed next were all sequenced from one sample in a study of OX40 agonist ivuxolimab in advanced cancers. Using immunoSEQ multiplex PCR, the repertoire was profiled, and TCRdb retains in-frame clones only, with some absent. In the table there are 85,000 to 100,000 clones, around 90% of which are singletons. Sequencing was performed on CD4+ or CD8+ T cells sorted from blood, taken in a trial of the OX40 agonist ivuxolimab. These receptor sequences come from an adult with an advanced solid tumor such as melanoma, head and neck, liver or kidney cancer.

The V and J genes are TRBV5-1 and TRBJ1-3, with D unresolved. There are 15 residues in the CDR3. Germline values: CDR1 SGHRS, CDR2 YFSETQ. The germline V and J ends were trimmed by 5 bases and 1 base, with 13 bases remaining between them. In DNA, the CDR3 is TGCGCCAGCAGACCCCCGGGGAATTCTGGAAACACCATATATTTT. Its translation is CASRPPGNSGNTIYF.

This chain connects TRBV19 to TRBJ1-2; a possible D gene is TRBD1 (5 bases). The CDR3 consists of 13 residues. CDR1 LNHDA and CDR2 SQIVND come from the germline V gene (reference sequence). The germline V and J ends were trimmed by 3 bases and 6 bases, with 11 bases remaining between them. The CDR3 loop reads CASSIPGSNGYTF. For the CDR3, the DNA is TGTGCCAGTAGTATTCCAGGGTCGAATGGCTACACCTTC.

J is TRBJ1-4 and V is TRBV27; weak D call: TRBD1 (5 bases). V was shortened by 5 bases and J by 0 bases, with 10 bases between the two germline ends. This CDR3 spans 15 amino acids. The germline V gene encodes CDR1 MNHEY and CDR2 SMNVEV (reference sequence). CDR3 residues: CASSRGYATNEKLFF. As DNA, the CDR3 is TGTGCCAGCAGTCGGGGGTATGCAACTAATGAAAAACTGTTTTTT. The variable domain in full, completed from reference TRBV27 and TRBJ1-4, reads EAQVTQNPRYLITVTGKKLTVTCSQNMNHEYMSWYRQDPGLGLRQIYYSMNVEVTDKGDVPEGYKVSRKEKRNFPLILESPSPNQTSLYFCASSRGYATNEKLFFGSGTQLSVL.

This chain connects TRBV2 to TRBJ1-6; D ambiguous. CDR3 length: 14 amino acids. Germline CDR1 and CDR2: SNHLY and FYNNEI. The V gene lost 7 bases and the J gene lost 0 bases, with 7 bases spanning the gap. CDR3 loop: CASKLSSYNSPLHF. In DNA, the CDR3 is TGTGCCAGCAAACTGAGCTCCTATAATTCACCCCTCCACTTT.

The CDR3 DNA is TGCGCCAGCAGCTGGACTGTCGGCAATGAGCAGTTCTTC. Translated: CASSWTVGNEQFF. V and J are TRBV5-1 and TRBJ2-1; D is perhaps TRBD2 (5 bases). Germline V gene sequence: CDR1 SGHRS, CDR2 YFSETQ. V dropped 3 bases and J dropped 6 bases, with 10 bases sitting between them. The CDR3 is 13 amino acids.

The gene calls are TRBV27 and TRBJ2-1, with D possibly being TRBD2 (6 bases). Germline CDR1 reads MNHEY; CDR2 reads SMNVEV (reference sequence). V was cut by 8 bases and J by 6 bases, with 17 bases left in between. CDR3 length: 14 residues. The CDR3 spells CASSLMDGSNEQFF. The DNA for the CDR3 is TGTGCCAGCTCGCTAATGGACGGGAGCAATGAGCAGTTCTTC.

The chain employs TRBV19 and TRBJ2-2; 10 positions match TRBD1. V was clipped by 6 bases and J by 7 bases; unmatched bases: 5. The V gene's germline CDR1 is LNHDA and CDR2 SQIVND (reference sequence). The CDR3 extends over 14 amino acids. The CDR3 DNA sequence: TGTGCCAGTAGGGGGACAGGGGTGAACGGGGAGCTGTTTTTT. This translates into CASRGTGVNGELFF. The entire variable domain, with the rest obtained from reference TRBV19 and TRBJ2-2, is as follows: DGGITQSPKYLFRKEGQNVTLSCEQNLNHDAMYWYRQDPGQGLRLIYYSQIVNDFQKGDIAEGYSVSREKKESFPLTVTSAQKNPTAFYLCASRGTGVNGELFFGEGSRLTVL.

The V and J genes are TRBV6-5 and TRBJ1-1; D unresolved. The CDR3 totals 13 residues. Trimming took 6 bases from V and 0 from J, leaving 8 bases between them. Germline V gene sequence: CDR1 MNHEY, CDR2 SVGAGI. CDR3 region: CASSLQVNTEAFF. The CDR3 bases are TGTGCCAGCAGCCTCCAGGTGAACACTGAAGCTTTCTTT.

Comment on this clone: At the DNA level, this CDR3 is encoded by other sequences in the same sample as well. The chain joins TRBV7-9 to TRBJ2-3; no clear D. Germline loops: CDR1 SEHNR, CDR2 FQNEAQ (reference sequence). This CDR3 is 11 amino acids long. V was pared by 1 base and J by 6 bases, with 2 bases between. The CDR3 nucleotides read TGTGCCAGCAGCTTAGTCGATACGCAGTATTTT. It encodes CASSLVDTQYF.

The rearrangement links TRBV7-8 to TRBJ1-5; a weak D match, TRBD1 (6 bases). Trimming cost V 5 bases and J 9 bases, with 20 bases left between them. The germline V gene encodes CDR1 SGHVS and CDR2 FQNEAQ. This CDR3 spans 15 amino acids. Here the CDR3 reads CASSVIQGRSPPQHF. The CDR3 bases are TGTGCCAGCAGCGTGATACAGGGTCGAAGTCCGCCCCAGCATTTT.

V and J are TRBV28 and TRBJ1-2; 11 nucleotides agree with TRBD1. Germline V gene lookup returns CDR1 MDHEN and CDR2 SYDVKM. The CDR3 loop spans 14 amino acids. V dropped 4 bases and J dropped 6; count of bases not matched to a gene: 4. The CDR3 region has the DNA TGTGCCAGCAGTTGGGGGACAGGGGGAGATGGCTACACCTTC. Its translation: CASSWGTGGDGYTF.

The V call is TRBV9, the J call TRBJ2-5; 12 bases map to TRBD2. Germline V lookup: CDR1 SGDLS, CDR2 YYNGEE. J was trimmed by 5 bases and V by 3 bases; bases with no gene match: 5. The CDR3 spans 15 residues. The CDR3 reads CASSASGGASETQYF. The CDR3 DNA sequence: TGTGCCAGCAGCGCTAGCGGGGGGGCCAGCGAGACCCAGTACTTC.

V gene TRBV19 combines with J gene TRBJ2-3; D is perhaps TRBD1 (6 bases). V lost 5 bases to trimming and J lost 6 bases, with 15 bases between them. CDR3 length equals 14 residues. Germline V gene sequence: CDR1 LNHDA, CDR2 SQIVND (reference sequence). CDR3 sequence reads: CASSPRTEVDTQYF. The CDR3 region has the DNA TGTGCCAGTAGTCCACGGACAGAAGTCGATACGCAGTATTTT.

This chain joins TRBV28 and TRBJ2-3, with D possibly being TRBD1 or TRBD2 (6 bases each). V gave up 5 bases and J gave up 0 bases, with 15 bases separating them. Per the germline V gene, CDR1 is MDHEN and CDR2 is SYDVKM. The CDR3 covers 16 residues. CDR3 residues: CASSPPQGLSTDTQYF. The CDR3 nucleotides read TGTGCCAGCAGTCCCCCACAGGGACTGAGCACAGATACGCAGTATTTT. The entire variable domain, with the rest obtained from reference TRBV28 and TRBJ2-3, is as follows: DVKVTQSSRYLVKRTGEKVFLECVQDMDHENMFWYRQDPGLGLRLIYFSYDVKMKEKGDIPEGYSVSREKKERFSLILESASTNQTSMYLCASSPPQGLSTDTQYFGPGTRLTVL.

The rearrangement uses TRBV30 and TRBJ2-2; 9 bases are a match to TRBD1. CDR1 and CDR2 from the germline V gene are GTSNPN and SVGIG (reference sequence). The CDR3 is 14 residues long. The V segment lost 4 bases and the J segment 4 bases; nucleotides outside the gene matches: 4. The CDR3 DNA follows: TGTGCCTGGAACCGGGACAGGGTCACCGGGGAGCTGTTTTTT. This codes for CAWNRDRVTGELFF.

This clone was seen more than once but under ten times. This chain joins TRBV19 and TRBJ2-7; D gene uncertain. The CDR3 contains 17 residues. In germline, CDR1 is LNHDA, CDR2 SQIVND (reference sequence). V lost 2 bases to trimming and J lost 0 bases, with 17 bases between them. In DNA, the CDR3 is TGTGCCAGTAGTATAACTTTTTCGCCGAGGAGCTCCTACGAGCAGTACTTC. Its protein is CASSITFSPRSSYEQYF.

The V call is TRBV27, the J call TRBJ2-1; D ambiguous. Germline loops: CDR1 MNHEY, CDR2 SMNVEV (reference sequence). The V end was cut by 8 bases, the J end by 5 bases, with 13 bases between. The CDR3 runs 13 residues. The CDR3 region is CASQSPRDNEQFF. The CDR3 coding sequence is TGTGCCAGCCAAAGCCCAAGGGACAATGAGCAGTTCTTC.

This chain connects TRBV5-5 to TRBJ1-2; D call uncertain. Germline lookup yields CDR1 SGHKS and CDR2 YYEKEE (reference sequence). There are 12 residues in the CDR3. Trimming took off 1 base at V and 2 bases at J, with 3 bases between the two ends. The DNA of the CDR3 is TGTGCCAGCAGCTTGCCAAACTATGGCTACACCTTC. Amino acids: CASSLPNYGYTF. Complete variable domain (other parts from reference TRBV5-5 and TRBJ1-2): DAGVTQSPTHLIKTRGQQVTLRCSPISGHKSVSWYQQVLGQGPQFIFQYYEKEERGRGNFPDRFSARQFPNYSSELNVNALLLGDSALYLCASSLPNYGYTFGSGTRLTVV.

The V gene is TRBV4-1, the J gene TRBJ2-5; D not certain. Germline V gene data show CDR1 as MGHRA and CDR2 as YSYEKL. The CDR3 totals 14 residues. Trimming removed 1 base at V and 5 bases at J, with 11 bases between. CDR3 region: CASSQVVRTETQYF. CDR3 DNA sequence: TGCGCCAGCAGCCAAGTGGTCAGGACGGAGACCCAGTACTTC.

The chain combines TRBV4-2 with TRBJ1-1, with D unresolved. Germline assignment: CDR1 LGHNA and CDR2 YNFKEQ. CDR3 length equals 15 residues. Trimming took 0 bases from V and 1 from J, leaving 9 bases between them. CDR3 sequence (DNA): TGTGCCAGCAGCCAAGATTTACCACAGAACACTGAAGCTTTCTTT. This encodes CASSQDLPQNTEAFF.

The chain combines TRBV2 with TRBJ2-7; D call uncertain. Germline CDR1 is SNHLY and CDR2 is FYNNEI. The CDR3 covers 14 residues. Between the trimmed V and J ends, which lost 5 bases and 0 bases, there was a span of 11 bases. In DNA form, the CDR3 reads TGTGCCAGCAGTTTAGGGAAGAGCTCCTACGAGCAGTACTTC. Translated: CASSLGKSSYEQYF.

The chain uses TRBV2 and TRBJ1-5, with 11 bases lining up with TRBD1. V shed 4 bases, J shed 5 bases, and the junction held 4 bases outside the gene matches. CDR1 is SNHLY and CDR2 is FYNNEI in the germline V gene. The CDR3 spans 15 residues. CDR3 protein: CASSGTGGPYQPQHF. The CDR3 nucleotides read TGTGCCAGCAGTGGGACAGGGGGCCCGTATCAGCCCCAGCATTTT.